This entry is about one TCR beta chain. The antigen is undetermined. The CDR3 is made up of 14 amino acids. V was cut by 4 bases and J by 4 bases, with 13 bases left in between. CDR1 and CDR2 from the germline V gene are SNHLY and FYNNEI. The sample is drawn from a study of cytomegalovirus exposure and HLA in healthy donors. The study's findings and limits: Researchers counted roughly 150 TCR beta chains as cytomegalovirus-associated. A later analysis revealed that TCR association rates differed between HLA loci, peaking at DRB1 and bottoming out at HLA-C. CMV antigen specificity was confirmed in vitro for a few CMV-associated chains.

Amplification used 60 Vbeta primers and 13 Jbeta primers. Authors' methods: The authors later counted 65 million to 80 million unique TCR beta chains, about 11 million of them shared. The data were produced by immunoSEQ multiplex PCR, yet TCRdb's version contains in-frame clones alone and is incomplete. V, J and clone size reflect that table, while D and trimming were determined from the DNA. The sample lists about 170,000 clones; 75% to 90% were seen once. Source material: PBMCs. The chain uses TRBV2 and TRBJ1-1, with D perhaps matching TRBD1 (5 bases). This receptor was taken from a woman aged 18 to 35 in good health and CMV-seronegative. The CDR3 sequence: CASSAERRATEAFF. CDR3 sequence (DNA): TGTGCCAGCAGTGCAGAACGCAGGGCCACTGAAGCTTTCTTT.